This TCR beta chain was recorded in a study of blood T cell repertoires in COVID-19. For the study at large: From T cells, B-cell-depleted T cells, or PBMCs came the material, which was cDNA or gDNA.

Produced via immunoSEQ multiplex PCR; TCRdb's table is partial and in-frame only. The sample holds some 270,000 clones, around 87% seen once. The germline V gene has CDR1 SGDLS and CDR2 YYNGEE. V lost 3 bases to trimming and J lost 9 bases; unmatched junction nucleotides: 10. The CDR3 runs 17 residues. Seattle participants joined during active infection and were tracked over time. The specimen sequenced was peripheral blood. This receptor was taken from a woman aged 55 to 70 with COVID-19, enrolled during active disease. V is TRBV9 and J is TRBJ1-6; 12 bases align to TRBD1. The CDR3 nucleotides are TGTGCCAGCAGCGCCGGCCCGGGACAGGGGGCGATTTCACCCCTCCACTTT. Translated: CASSAGPGQGAISPLHF.